The TCR beta chain under discussion was sequenced for a study of regulatory T cells in long-lasting Graves disease. Study-wide results and caveats: TCR diversity was lower in persistent Graves' patients than in newly diagnosed ones.

Time point meaning: newly diagnosed GD, antithyroid drugs for less than 3 months. RNA isolated from PBMCs was used to make the TCR library. Deletions cut 1 base from V and 5 bases from J, with 10 bases between. Germline V gives CDR1 LNHDA, CDR2 SQIVND (reference sequence). CDR3 size: 14 residues. CDR3-region Arm-PCR and iRepertoire HTBI primers produced the TCR beta libraries. MiXCR, applied by TCRdb to the multiplex PCR reads, yields one record per CDR3 protein. The sample holds around 500,000 distinct CDR3 sequences; approximately 12% are singletons and the top ten take roughly a tenth. Regarding this clonotype: Its antigen is as yet unknown.

These data were also filed under a second study, of T cells in Graves' hyperthyroidism and ophthalmopathy. From that report: With a duration under 2 months, the hyperthyroidism was newly diagnosed in patients aged 18 to 65. TCR CDR3 underwent first-round RT-PCR with the HTBI primer set.

This specimen consisted of peripheral blood mononuclear cells (PBMCs), obtained at new diagnosis, from a patient treated with antithyroid drugs. This sequence joins TRBV19 and TRBJ2-3; D is undetermined. This clonotype was sampled from a man under 40 with Graves disease. The CDR3 is CASSIAVSEDTQYF. CDR3 nucleotides: TGTGCCAGTAGTATAGCGGTTTCCGAAGATACGCAGTATTTT.